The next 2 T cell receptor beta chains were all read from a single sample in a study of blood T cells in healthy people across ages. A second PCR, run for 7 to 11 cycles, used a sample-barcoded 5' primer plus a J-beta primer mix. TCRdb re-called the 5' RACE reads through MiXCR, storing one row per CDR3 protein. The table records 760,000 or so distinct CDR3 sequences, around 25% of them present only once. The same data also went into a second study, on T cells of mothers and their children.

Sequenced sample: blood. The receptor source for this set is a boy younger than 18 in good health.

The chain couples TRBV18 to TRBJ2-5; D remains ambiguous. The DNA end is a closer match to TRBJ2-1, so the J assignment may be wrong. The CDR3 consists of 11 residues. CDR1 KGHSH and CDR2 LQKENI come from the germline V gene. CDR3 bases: TGTGCCAGCTCACCAAATTCTGAGCAGTTCTTC. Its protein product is CASSPNSEQFF.

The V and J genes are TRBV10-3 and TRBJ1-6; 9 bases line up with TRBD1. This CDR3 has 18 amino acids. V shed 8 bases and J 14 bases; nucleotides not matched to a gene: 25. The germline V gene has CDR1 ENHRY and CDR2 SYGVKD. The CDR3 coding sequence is TGTGCCATCCCCCTTTTACCGGGACAGGGTGTTCCTGGTCTCACCCTCCACTTT. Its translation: CAIPLLPGQGVPGLTLHF.